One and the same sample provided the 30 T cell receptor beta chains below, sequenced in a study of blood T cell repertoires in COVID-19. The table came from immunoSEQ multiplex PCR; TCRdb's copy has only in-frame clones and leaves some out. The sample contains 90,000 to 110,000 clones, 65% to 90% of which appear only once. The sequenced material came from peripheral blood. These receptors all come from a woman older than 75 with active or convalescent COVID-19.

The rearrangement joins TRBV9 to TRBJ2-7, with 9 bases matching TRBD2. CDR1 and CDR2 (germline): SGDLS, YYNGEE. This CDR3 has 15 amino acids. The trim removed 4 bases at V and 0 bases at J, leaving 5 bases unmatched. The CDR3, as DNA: TGTGCCAGCAGCCCCGGACTAGCGTACTCCTACGAGCAGTACTTC. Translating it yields CASSPGLAYSYEQYF.

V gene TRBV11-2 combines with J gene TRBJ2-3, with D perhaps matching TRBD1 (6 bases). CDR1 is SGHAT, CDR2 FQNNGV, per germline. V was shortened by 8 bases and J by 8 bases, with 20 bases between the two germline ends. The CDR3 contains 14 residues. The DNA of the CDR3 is TGTGCCAGCGCCCTAGGCAGGGGAGAAATTACGCAGTATTTT. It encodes CASALGRGEITQYF.

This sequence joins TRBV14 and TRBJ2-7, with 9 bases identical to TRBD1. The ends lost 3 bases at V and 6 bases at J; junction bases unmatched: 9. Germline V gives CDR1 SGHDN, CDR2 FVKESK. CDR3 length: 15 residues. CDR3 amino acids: CASSQLPGQGLEQYF. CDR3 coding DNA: TGTGCCAGCAGCCAGTTGCCGGGACAGGGCCTCGAGCAGTACTTC. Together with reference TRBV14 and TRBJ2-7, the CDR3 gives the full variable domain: EAGVTQFPSHSVIEKGQTVTLRCDPISGHDNLYWYRRVMGKEIKFLLHFVKESKQDESGMPNNRFLAERTGGTYSTLKVQPAELEDSGVYFCASSQLPGQGLEQYFGPGTRLTVT.

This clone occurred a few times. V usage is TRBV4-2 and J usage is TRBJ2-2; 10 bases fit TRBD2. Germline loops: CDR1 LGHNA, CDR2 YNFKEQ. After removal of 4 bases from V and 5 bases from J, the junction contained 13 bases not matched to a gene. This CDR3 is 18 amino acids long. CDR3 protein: CASSRRHLAGGLTGELFF. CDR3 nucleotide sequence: TGTGCCAGCAGCCGAAGACACTTAGCGGGAGGTCTGACCGGGGAGCTGTTTTTT.

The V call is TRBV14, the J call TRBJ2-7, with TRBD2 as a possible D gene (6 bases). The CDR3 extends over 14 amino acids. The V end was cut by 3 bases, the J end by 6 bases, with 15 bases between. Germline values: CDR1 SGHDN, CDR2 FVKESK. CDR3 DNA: TGTGCCAGCAGCCAGTTCCAGGGAGGTGGCGAGCAGTACTTC. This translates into CASSQFQGGGEQYF.

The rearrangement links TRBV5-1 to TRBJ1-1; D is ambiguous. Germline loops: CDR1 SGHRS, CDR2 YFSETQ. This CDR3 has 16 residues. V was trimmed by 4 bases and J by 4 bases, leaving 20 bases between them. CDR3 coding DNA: TGCGCCAGCAGCCGCGCGCTGGATAGAGCGGGCACTGAAGCTTTCTTT. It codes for CASSRALDRAGTEAFF.

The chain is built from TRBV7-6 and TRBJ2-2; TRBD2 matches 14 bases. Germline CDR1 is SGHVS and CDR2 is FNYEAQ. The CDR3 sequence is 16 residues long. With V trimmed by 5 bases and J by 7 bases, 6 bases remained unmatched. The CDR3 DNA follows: TGTGCCAGCAGCACCGGGACTAGCGGGAGAAACGGGGAGCTGTTTTTT. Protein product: CASSTGTSGRNGELFF.

The chain's CDR3 is CASSSRQGTGNTIYF. The CDR3 DNA reads as TGTGCCAGCAGTAGCCGACAGGGGACTGGAAACACCATATATTTT. This chain links TRBV9 with TRBJ1-3; 8 positions match TRBD1. The ends lost 5 bases at V and 2 bases at J; junction bases unmatched: 6. The CDR3 covers 15 residues. Germline assignment: CDR1 SGDLS and CDR2 YYNGEE.

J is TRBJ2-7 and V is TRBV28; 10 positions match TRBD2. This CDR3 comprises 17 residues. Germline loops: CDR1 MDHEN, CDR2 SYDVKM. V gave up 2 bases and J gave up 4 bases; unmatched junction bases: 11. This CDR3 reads CASSLMEGLAGVYEQYF. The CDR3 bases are TGTGCCAGCAGTTTAATGGAGGGTCTAGCGGGAGTGTACGAGCAGTACTTC. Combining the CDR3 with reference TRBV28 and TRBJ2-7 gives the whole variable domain DVKVTQSSRYLVKRTGEKVFLECVQDMDHENMFWYRQDPGLGLRLIYFSYDVKMKEKGDIPEGYSVSREKKERFSLILESASTNQTSMYLCASSLMEGLAGVYEQYFGPGTRLTVT.

The CDR3 protein is CASSIHRTSGSADTQYF. The CDR3 DNA reads as TGTGCCAGCAGCATACACCGGACTAGCGGGAGTGCAGATACGCAGTATTTT. The rearrangement links TRBV9 to TRBJ2-3, with 13 nucleotides matching TRBD2. The germline CDR1 and CDR2 sequences are SGDLS and YYNGEE. The junction had 9 bases not matched to a gene; V was cut back by 4 bases and J by 4 bases. CDR3 size: 17 residues.

The CDR3 nucleotides read TGTGCCAGCAGCTTTGGAGGGGTTCCTAACTATGGCTACACCTTC. Translating it yields CASSFGGVPNYGYTF. V gene TRBV5-4 combines with J gene TRBJ1-2, with D tentatively TRBD1 (5 bases). V shed 2 bases and J shed 0 bases, with 11 bases lying between them. CDR1 and CDR2 (germline): SGHNT, YYREEE (reference sequence). The CDR3 spans 15 residues. Full variable domain (rest looked up from reference TRBV5-4 and TRBJ1-2): ETGVTQSPTHLIKTRGQQVTLRCSSQSGHNTVSWYQQALGQGPQFIFQYYREEENGRGNFPPRFSGLQFPNYSSELNVNALELDDSALYLCASSFGGVPNYGYTFGSGTRLTVV.

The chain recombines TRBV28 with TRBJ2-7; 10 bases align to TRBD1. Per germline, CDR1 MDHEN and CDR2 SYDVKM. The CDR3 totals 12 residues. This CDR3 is CASSSRWGTGEV. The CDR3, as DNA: TGTGCCAGCAGTTCCCGGTGGGGGACAGGGGAAGTC.

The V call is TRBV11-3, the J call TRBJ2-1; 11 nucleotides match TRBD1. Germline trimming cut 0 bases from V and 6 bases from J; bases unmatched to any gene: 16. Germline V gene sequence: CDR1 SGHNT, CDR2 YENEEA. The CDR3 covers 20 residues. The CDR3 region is CASSLDFGTGGSRRRNEQFF. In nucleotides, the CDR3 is TGTGCCAGCAGCTTAGATTTTGGGACAGGGGGATCGAGGCGACGCAATGAGCAGTTCTTC.

CDR3 protein: CATSRAGLSQGEQYF. The CDR3, as DNA: TGTGCCACCAGCAGAGCCGGATTATCCCAGGGCGAGCAGTACTTC. The genes are TRBV15 and TRBJ2-7; D possibly corresponds to TRBD1 (5 bases). CDR1 and CDR2 (germline): LNHNV, YYDKDF (reference sequence). The CDR3 contains 15 residues. V was pared by 1 base and J by 6 bases, with 16 bases between. Filled out from reference TRBV15 and TRBJ2-7, the complete variable domain reads DAMVIQNPRYQVTQFGKPVTLSCSQTLNHNVMYWYQQKSSQAPKLLFHYYDKDFNNEADTPDNFQSRRPNTSFCFLDIRSPGLGDTAMYLCATSRAGLSQGEQYFGPGTRLTVT.

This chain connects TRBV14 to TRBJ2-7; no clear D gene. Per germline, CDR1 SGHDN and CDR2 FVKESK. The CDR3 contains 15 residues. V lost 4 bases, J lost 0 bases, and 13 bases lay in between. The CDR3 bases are TGTGCCAGCAGCCCCCCCCCGGCTAGCTCCTACGAGCAGTACTTC. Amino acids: CASSPPPASSYEQYF.

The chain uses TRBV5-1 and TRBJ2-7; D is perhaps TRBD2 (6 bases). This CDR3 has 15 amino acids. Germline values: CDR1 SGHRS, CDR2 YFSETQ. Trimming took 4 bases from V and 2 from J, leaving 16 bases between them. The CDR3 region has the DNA TGCGCCAGCAGCGGTTCGGGACTTCCGACCTACGAGCAGTACTTC. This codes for CASSGSGLPTYEQYF.

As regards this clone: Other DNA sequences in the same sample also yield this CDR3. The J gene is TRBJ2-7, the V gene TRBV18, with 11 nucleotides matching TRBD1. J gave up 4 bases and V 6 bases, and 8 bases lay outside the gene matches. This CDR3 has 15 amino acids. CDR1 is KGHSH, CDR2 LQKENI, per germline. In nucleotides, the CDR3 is TGTGCCAGCTCCCCCGGGACAGGGGGAATATACGAGCAGTACTTC. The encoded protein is CASSPGTGGIYEQYF.

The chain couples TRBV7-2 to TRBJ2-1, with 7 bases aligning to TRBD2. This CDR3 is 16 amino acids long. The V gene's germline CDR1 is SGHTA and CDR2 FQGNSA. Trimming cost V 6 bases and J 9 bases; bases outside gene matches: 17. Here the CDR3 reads CASRRTSDWAGGEQFF. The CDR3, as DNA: TGTGCCAGCAGACGAACTAGCGATTGGGCTGGCGGTGAGCAGTTCTTC.

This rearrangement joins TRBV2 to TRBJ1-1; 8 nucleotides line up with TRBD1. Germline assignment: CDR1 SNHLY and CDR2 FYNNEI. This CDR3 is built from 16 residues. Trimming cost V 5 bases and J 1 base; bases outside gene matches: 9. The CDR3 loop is CASSSQGAFPNTEAFF. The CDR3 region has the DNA TGTGCCAGCAGTTCTCAGGGGGCCTTCCCGAACACTGAAGCTTTCTTT.

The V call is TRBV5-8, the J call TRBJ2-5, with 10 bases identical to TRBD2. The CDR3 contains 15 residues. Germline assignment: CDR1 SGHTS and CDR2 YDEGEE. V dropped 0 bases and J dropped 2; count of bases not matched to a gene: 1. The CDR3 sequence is CASSLGLAGQETQYF. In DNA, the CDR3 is TGTGCCAGCAGCTTGGGACTAGCGGGTCAAGAGACCCAGTACTTC.

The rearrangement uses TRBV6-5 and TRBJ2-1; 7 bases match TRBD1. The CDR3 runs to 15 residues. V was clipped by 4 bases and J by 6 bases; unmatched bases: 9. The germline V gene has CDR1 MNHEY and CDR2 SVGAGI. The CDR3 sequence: CASSLDRLLGNEQFF. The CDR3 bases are TGTGCCAGCAGTTTGGACAGGCTTTTGGGCAATGAGCAGTTCTTC.

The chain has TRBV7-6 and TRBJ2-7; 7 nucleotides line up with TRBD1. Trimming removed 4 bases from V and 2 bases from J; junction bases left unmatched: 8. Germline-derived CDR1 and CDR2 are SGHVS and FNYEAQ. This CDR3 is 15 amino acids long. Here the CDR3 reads CASSYQGVDPYEQYF. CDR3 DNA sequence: TGTGCCAGCAGCTACCAGGGGGTGGATCCCTACGAGCAGTACTTC.

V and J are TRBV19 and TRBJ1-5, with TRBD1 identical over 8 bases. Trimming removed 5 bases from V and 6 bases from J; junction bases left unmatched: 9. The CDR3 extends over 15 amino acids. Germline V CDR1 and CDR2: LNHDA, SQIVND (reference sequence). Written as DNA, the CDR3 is TGTGCCAGTAGTCCAATGGACAGGGACAGTCAGCCCCAGCATTTT. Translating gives CASSPMDRDSQPQHF.

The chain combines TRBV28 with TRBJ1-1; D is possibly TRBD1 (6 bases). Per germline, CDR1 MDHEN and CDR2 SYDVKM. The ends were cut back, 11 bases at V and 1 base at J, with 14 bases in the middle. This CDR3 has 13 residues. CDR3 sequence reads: CAARKQGNTEAFF. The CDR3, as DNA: TGTGCCGCTCGTAAACAGGGGAACACTGAAGCTTTCTTT.

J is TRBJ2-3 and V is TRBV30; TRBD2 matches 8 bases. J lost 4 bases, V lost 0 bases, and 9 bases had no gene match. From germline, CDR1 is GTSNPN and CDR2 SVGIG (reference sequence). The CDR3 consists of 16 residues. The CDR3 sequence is CAWSVGAGGEADTQYF. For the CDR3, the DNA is TGTGCCTGGAGTGTAGGTGCGGGAGGAGAGGCAGATACGCAGTATTTT.

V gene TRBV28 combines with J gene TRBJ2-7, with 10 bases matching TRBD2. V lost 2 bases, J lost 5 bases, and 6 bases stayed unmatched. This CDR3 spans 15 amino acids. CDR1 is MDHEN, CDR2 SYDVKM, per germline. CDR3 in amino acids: CASSLTTSGWNEQYF. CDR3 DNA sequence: TGTGCCAGCAGTTTAACGACTAGCGGGTGGAACGAGCAGTACTTC.

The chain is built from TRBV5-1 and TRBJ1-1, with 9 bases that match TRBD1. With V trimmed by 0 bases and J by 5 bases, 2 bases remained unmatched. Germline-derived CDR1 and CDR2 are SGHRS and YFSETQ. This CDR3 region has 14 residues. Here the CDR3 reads CASSLGQGGTEAFF. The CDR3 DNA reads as TGCGCCAGCAGCTTGGGACAGGGGGGAACTGAAGCTTTCTTT.

CDR3 in DNA: TGTGCCACGACGGAGGGTGGCGGGGGAGCCAAAAACATTCAGTACTTC. This translates into CATTEGGGGAKNIQYF. The rearrangement links TRBV10-3 to TRBJ2-4; 7 nucleotides line up with TRBD2. CDR3 size: 16 residues. The germline gives CDR1 ENHRY, CDR2 SYGVKD. With 10 bases clipped from V and 0 bases from J, the junction kept 12 bases outside the gene matches.

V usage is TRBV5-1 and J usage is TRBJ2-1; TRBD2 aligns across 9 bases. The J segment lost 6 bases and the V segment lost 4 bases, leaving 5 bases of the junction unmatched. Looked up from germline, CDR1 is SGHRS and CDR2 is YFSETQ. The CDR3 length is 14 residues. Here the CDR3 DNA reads TGCGCCAGCAGCGCCGGGACTAGCCTCAATGAGCAGTTCTTC. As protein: CASSAGTSLNEQFF.

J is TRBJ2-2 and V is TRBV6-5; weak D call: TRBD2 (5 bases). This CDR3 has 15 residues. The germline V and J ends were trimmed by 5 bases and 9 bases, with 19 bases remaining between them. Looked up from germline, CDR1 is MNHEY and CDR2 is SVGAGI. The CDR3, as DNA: TGTGCCAGCAGTCTTTCTAGCATTTCTCACCGGGAGCTGTTTTTT. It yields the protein CASSLSSISHRELFF.